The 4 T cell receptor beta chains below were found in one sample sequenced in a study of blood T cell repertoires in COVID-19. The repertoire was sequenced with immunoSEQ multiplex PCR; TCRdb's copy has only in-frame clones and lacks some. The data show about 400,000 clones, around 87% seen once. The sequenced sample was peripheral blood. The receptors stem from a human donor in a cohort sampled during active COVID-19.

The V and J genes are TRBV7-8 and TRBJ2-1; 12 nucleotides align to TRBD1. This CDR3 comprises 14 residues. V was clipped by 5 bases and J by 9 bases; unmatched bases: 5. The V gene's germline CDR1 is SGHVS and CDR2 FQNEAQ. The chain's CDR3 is CASSTGQGAGEQFF. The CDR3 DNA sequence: TGTGCCAGCAGCACGGGACAGGGGGCTGGTGAGCAGTTCTTC.

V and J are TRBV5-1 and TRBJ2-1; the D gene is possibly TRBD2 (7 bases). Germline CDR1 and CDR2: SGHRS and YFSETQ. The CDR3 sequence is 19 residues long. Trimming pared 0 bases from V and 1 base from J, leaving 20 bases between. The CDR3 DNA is TGCGCCAGCAGCTTGGGGCAGAATAGGCGGGGGCCGTCCTACAATGAGCAGTTCTTC. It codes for CASSLGQNRRGPSYNEQFF.

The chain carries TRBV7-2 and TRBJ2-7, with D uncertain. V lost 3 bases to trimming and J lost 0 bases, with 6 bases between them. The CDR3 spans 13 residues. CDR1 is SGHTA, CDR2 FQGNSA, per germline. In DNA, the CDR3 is TGTGCCAGCAGCTTCCGAGGCTCCTACGAGCAGTACTTC. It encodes CASSFRGSYEQYF.

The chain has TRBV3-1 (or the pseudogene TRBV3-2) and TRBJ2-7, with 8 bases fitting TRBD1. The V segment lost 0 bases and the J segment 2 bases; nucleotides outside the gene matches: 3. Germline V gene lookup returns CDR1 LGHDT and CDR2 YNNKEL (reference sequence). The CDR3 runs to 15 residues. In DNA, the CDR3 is TGTGCCAGCAGCCAAGATCTGGACAGGGCCTACGAGCAGTACTTC. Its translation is CASSQDLDRAYEQYF.